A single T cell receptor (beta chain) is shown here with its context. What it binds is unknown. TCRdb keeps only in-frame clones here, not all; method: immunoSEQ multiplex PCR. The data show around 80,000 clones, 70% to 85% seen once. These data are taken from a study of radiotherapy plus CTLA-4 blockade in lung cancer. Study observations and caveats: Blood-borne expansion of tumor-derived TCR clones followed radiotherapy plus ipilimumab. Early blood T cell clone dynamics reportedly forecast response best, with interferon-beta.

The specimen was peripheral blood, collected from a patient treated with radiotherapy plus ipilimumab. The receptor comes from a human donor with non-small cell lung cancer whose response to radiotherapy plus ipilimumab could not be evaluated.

The CDR3 reads CASTGGGGYTF. In nucleotides, the CDR3 is TGTGCCAGTACAGGGGGCGGCGGCTACACCTTC. This rearrangement joins TRBV2 to TRBJ1-2, with TRBD1 matching over 9 bases. The CDR3 has 11 residues. Trimming removed 9 bases from V and 8 bases from J; junction bases left unmatched: 4. The germline gives CDR1 SNHLY, CDR2 FYNNEI.